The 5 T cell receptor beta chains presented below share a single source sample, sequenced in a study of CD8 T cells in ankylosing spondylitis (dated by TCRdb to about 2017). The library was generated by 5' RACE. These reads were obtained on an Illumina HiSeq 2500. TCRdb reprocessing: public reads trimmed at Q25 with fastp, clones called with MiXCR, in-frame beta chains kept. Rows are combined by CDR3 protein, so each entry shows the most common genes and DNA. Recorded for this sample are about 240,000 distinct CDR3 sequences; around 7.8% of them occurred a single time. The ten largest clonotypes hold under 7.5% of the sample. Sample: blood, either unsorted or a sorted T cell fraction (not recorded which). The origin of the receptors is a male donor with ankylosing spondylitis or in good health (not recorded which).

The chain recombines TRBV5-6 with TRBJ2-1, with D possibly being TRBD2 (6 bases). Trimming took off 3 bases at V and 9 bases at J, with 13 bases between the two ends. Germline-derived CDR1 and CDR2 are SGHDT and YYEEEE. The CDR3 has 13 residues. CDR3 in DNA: TGTGCCAGCAGCTCCGGGACTTTCGGTGAGCAGTTCTTC. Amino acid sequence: CASSSGTFGEQFF.

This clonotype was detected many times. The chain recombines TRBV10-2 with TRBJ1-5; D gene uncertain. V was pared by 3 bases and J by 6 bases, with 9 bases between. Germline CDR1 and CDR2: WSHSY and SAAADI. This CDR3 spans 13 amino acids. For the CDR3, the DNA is TGCGCCAGCAGTGAAGTCAGCCGTCAGCCCCAGCATTTT. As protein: CASSEVSRQPQHF.

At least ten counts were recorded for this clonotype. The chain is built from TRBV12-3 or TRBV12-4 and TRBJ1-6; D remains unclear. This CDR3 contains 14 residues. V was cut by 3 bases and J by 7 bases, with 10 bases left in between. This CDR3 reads CASSLKGQNSPLHF. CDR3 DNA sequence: TGTGCCAGCAGTTTGAAAGGCCAGAATTCACCCCTCCACTTT.

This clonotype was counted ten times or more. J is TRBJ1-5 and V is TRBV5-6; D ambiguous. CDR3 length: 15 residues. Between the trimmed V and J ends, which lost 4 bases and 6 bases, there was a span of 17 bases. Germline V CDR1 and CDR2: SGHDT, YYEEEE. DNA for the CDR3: TGTGCCAGCAGCCTACAAGGGCTGACCGCTCAGCCCCAGCATTTT. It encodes CASSLQGLTAQPQHF.

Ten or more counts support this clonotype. The CDR3 region has the DNA TGTGCCAGCAGTTTTGGACGGGGGAACACCGGGGAGCTGTTTTTT. It specifies CASSFGRGNTGELFF. The chain uses TRBV12-3 or TRBV12-4 and TRBJ2-2, with a tentative D call TRBD2 (5 bases). This CDR3 has 15 amino acids. V lost 3 bases, J lost 1 base, and 9 bases lay in between.